Sequencing of this T cell receptor beta chain was carried out in a study of shared clonotypes between healthy human individuals. The CDR3 contains 19 residues. As for this clone: Its target is not known.

The study's findings and limits: Collection of samples was limited to blood; tissue repertoires likely differ.

The data were produced by immunoSEQ multiplex PCR, yet TCRdb's version contains in-frame clones alone and is incomplete. The sample comprises 450,000 to 500,000 clones, approximately 78% of which are singletons, and around 11% rests with the top ten. The TCR sequence derives from a woman aged 35 to 49 in good health. Some clones in this sample may be carry-over from other donors' samples. The sample consisted of PBMCs. The V gene is TRBV12-1, the J gene TRBJ2-5; the D call of TRBD2 is as the table states it, not checked on the DNA. TRBV12-1 counts as a pseudogene. The CDR3 DNA reads TGTGCCAGCAGCTTTGCGCTTACTAGCGGAGACCACTCGGGGGAGACCCAGTACTTC. Encoded protein: CASSFALTSGDHSGETQYF.